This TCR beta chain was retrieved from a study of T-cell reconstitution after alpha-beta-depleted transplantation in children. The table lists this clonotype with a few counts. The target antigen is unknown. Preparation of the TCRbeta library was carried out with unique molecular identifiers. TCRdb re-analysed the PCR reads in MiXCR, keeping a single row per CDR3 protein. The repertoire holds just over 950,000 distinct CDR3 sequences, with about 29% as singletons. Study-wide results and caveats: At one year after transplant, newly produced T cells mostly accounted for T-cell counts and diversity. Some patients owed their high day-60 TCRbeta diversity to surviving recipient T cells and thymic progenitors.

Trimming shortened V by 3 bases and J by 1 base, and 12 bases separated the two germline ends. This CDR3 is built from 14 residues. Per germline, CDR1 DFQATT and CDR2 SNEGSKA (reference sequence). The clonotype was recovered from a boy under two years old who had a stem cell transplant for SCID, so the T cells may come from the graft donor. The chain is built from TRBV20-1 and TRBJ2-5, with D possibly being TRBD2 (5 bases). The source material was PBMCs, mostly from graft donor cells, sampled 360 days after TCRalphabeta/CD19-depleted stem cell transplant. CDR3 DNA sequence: TGCAGTGCTAGGGGAGTCGGTATCCAAGAGACCCAGTACTTC. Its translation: CSARGVGIQETQYF.